This TCR beta chain was identified during a study of neurological immune-mediated disorders. Looked up from germline, CDR1 is SGHKS and CDR2 is YYEKEE (reference sequence). This CDR3 contains 14 residues. This clonotype has at least ten counts. A junction boundary mismatches the germline segment, possibly from a read error. The cDNA was produced through 5'RACE with 10-nucleotide random UMIs. TCRdb used MiXCR to reprocess the 5' RACE reads, holding one entry per CDR3 protein. The repertoire holds about 71,000 distinct CDR3 sequences, with 3.5% to 5% as singletons. The receptor comes from a man younger than 45 with multiple sclerosis. The rearrangement joins TRBV5-5 to TRBJ1-5; D possibly corresponds to TRBD1 (5 bases). The specimen sequenced was PBMCs. CDR3 DNA sequence: TGTGCCAGCAGCCCCGGTGGGGGGGATCAGCCCCAGAATTTT. Its translation is CASSPGGGDQPQNF.